Below are 21 T cell receptor beta chains sequenced from a single sample in a study of radiotherapy plus CTLA-4 blockade in lung cancer. Generated by immunoSEQ multiplex PCR, the TCRdb table keeps only in-frame clones and is missing some. Here the sample spans roughly 70,000 clones, over 75% being singletons. Sequencing used peripheral blood, obtained from a patient treated with radiotherapy plus ipilimumab. The receptors were sampled from a human donor with non-small cell lung cancer that progressed on radiotherapy plus ipilimumab.

The chain combines TRBV7-9 with TRBJ2-1, with D possibly called TRBD1 or TRBD2 (5 bases each). This CDR3 is built from 15 residues. CDR1 and CDR2 (germline): SEHNR, FQNEAQ (reference sequence). V gave up 5 bases and J gave up 9 bases, with 20 bases separating them. DNA of the CDR3: TGTGCCAGCAGCCAAGACCCGGGACCCCGTCCTGAGCAGTTCTTC. It codes for CASSQDPGPRPEQFF.

This clone was seen only once. The V gene is TRBV7-8, the J gene TRBJ2-3; the D call may be TRBD1 or TRBD2 (5 bases each). The CDR3 consists of 16 residues. V lost 5 bases and J 4 bases, leaving 19 bases between the germline ends. Germline assignment: CDR1 SGHVS and CDR2 FQNEAQ. The CDR3: CASSTGGLRAPDTQYF. The CDR3 coding sequence is TGTGCCAGCAGCACAGGAGGCCTCAGGGCCCCAGATACGCAGTATTTT. The full variable domain, its missing parts supplied by reference TRBV7-8 and TRBJ2-3, is GAGVSQSPRYKVAKRGQDVALRCDPISGHVSLFWYQQALGQGPEFLTYFQNEAQLDKSGLPSDRFFAERPEGSVSTLKIQRTQQEDSAVYLCASSTGGLRAPDTQYFGPGTRLTVL.

This rearrangement joins TRBV28 to TRBJ1-2; D perhaps matches TRBD1 (6 bases). This CDR3 has 12 amino acids. The V end lost 6 bases, the J end lost 1 base, and 6 bases lay between the germline ends. Germline V CDR1 and CDR2: MDHEN, SYDVKM. CDR3 in amino acids: CASRDSNYGYTF. The CDR3 DNA follows: TGTGCCAGCAGGGACAGTAACTATGGCTACACCTTC.

The gene calls are TRBV20-1 and TRBJ2-7; D call uncertain. Trimming shortened V by 6 bases and J by 4 bases, and 10 bases separated the two germline ends. The CDR3 totals 11 residues. CDR1 and CDR2 from the germline V gene are DFQATT and SNEGSKA (reference sequence). CDR3 loop: CSADGRYEQYF. In DNA form, the CDR3 reads TGCAGTGCGGATGGACGGTACGAGCAGTACTTC.

The V call is TRBV6-5, the J call TRBJ1-3; no reliable D call. The CDR3 is made up of 13 amino acids. Germline V gene sequence: CDR1 MNHEY, CDR2 SVGAGI. V was trimmed by 2 bases and J by 4 bases, leaving 6 bases between them. The CDR3, as DNA: TGTGCCAGCAGTTACGCGGCGGGAAACACCATATATTTT. Translation gives CASSYAAGNTIYF.

This rearrangement joins TRBV27 to TRBJ2-1; TRBD2 aligns across 10 bases. The V gene end was trimmed by 1 base and the J gene end by 7 bases; junction bases not matched to a gene: 7. The CDR3 length is 16 residues. Germline V gene data show CDR1 as MNHEY and CDR2 as SMNVEV (reference sequence). CDR3 residues: CASSLWLAGGLNEQFF. The CDR3 DNA follows: TGTGCCAGCAGTTTATGGTTAGCGGGAGGTTTAAATGAGCAGTTCTTC.

This clone was counted a few times. The gene calls are TRBV7-9 and TRBJ1-5; perhaps TRBD1 as D (6 bases). CDR3 size: 15 residues. Germline CDR1 and CDR2: SEHNR and FQNEAQ (reference sequence). The V end was cut by 1 base, the J end by 6 bases, with 13 bases between. The CDR3: CASSLDGGLGQPQHF. The CDR3 bases are TGTGCCAGCAGCTTAGATGGGGGGCTTGGTCAGCCCCAGCATTTT.

Note on this clone: The CDR3 does not close with the conserved phenylalanine or tryptophan, likely indicating a read error. The limits of the CDR3 on the DNA are not certain, so only TCRdb's listed CDR3 is given. This chain connects TRBV9 to TRBJ1-1. Germline values: CDR1 SGDLS, CDR2 YYNGEE. The length of the CDR3 is 8 amino acids, counting both ends. CDR3 sequence: CASSGRGA.

The V call is TRBV29-1, the J call TRBJ2-5; D possibly corresponds to TRBD1 (6 bases). CDR3 length equals 14 residues. Trimming pared 4 bases from V and 5 bases from J, leaving 17 bases between. Germline CDR1 and CDR2: SQVTM and ANQGSEA. The CDR3 DNA is TGCAGCGTTGTCGCGGCAGGGGTCGGGGAGACCCAGTACTTC. It translates to CSVVAAGVGETQYF.

The chain has TRBV10-3 and TRBJ2-3, with 9 bases identical to TRBD1. With 6 bases clipped from V and 4 bases from J, the junction kept 5 bases outside the gene matches. Germline values: CDR1 ENHRY, CDR2 SYGVKD. This CDR3 spans 14 amino acids. CDR3 residues: CAIRDRTGADTQYF. The CDR3 nucleotides are TGTGCCATCAGGGACCGGACAGGGGCAGATACGCAGTATTTT.

This chain joins TRBV19 and TRBJ2-7; D uncertain. Germline V CDR1 and CDR2: LNHDA, SQIVND (reference sequence). This CDR3 region has 13 residues. V was pared by 1 base and J by 3 bases, with 7 bases between. CDR3 coding DNA: TGTGCCAGTAGTATAGGTGACGGCTACGAGCAGTACTTC. Protein: CASSIGDGYEQYF.

The V and J genes are TRBV19 and TRBJ2-6; 9 bases are a match to TRBD2. V gave up 4 bases and J gave up 2 bases; unmatched junction bases: 9. The CDR3 runs to 18 residues. Germline V lookup: CDR1 LNHDA, CDR2 SQIVND (reference sequence). The CDR3 region is CASSKFSGRLAGANVLTF. The CDR3 region has the DNA TGTGCCAGTAGTAAATTTAGCGGGAGACTCGCTGGGGCCAACGTCCTGACTTTC.

The rearrangement links TRBV27 to TRBJ1-5; TRBD1 might be the D (6 bases). V lost 6 bases and J lost 5, with 11 bases in between. This CDR3 region has 13 residues. Germline CDR1 and CDR2: MNHEY and SMNVEV (reference sequence). The CDR3 region is CASSWDIYQPQHF. As DNA, the CDR3 is TGTGCCAGCAGCTGGGACATCTATCAGCCCCAGCATTTT.

J is TRBJ1-6 and V is TRBV30; perhaps TRBD1 as D (5 bases). Trimming stripped 4 bases from V and 6 bases from J, with 16 bases between. In germline, CDR1 is GTSNPN, CDR2 SVGIG (reference sequence). This CDR3 contains 15 residues. The DNA of the CDR3 is TGTGCCTGGAACGGGCAGGGATTGGGTAATTCACCCCTCCACTTT. Translation gives CAWNGQGLGNSPLHF.

The chain combines TRBV2 with TRBJ2-5; maybe TRBD2 (6 bases). The CDR3 runs 16 residues. Germline loops: CDR1 SNHLY, CDR2 FYNNEI. The ends were cut back, 2 bases at V and 7 bases at J, with 20 bases in the middle. CDR3 nucleotide sequence: TGTGCCAGCAGTGAAAACGGGGTGGGAGGTATTGGGACCCAGTACTTC. It is translated as CASSENGVGGIGTQYF.

This clone was observed a few times. V gene TRBV7-9 combines with J gene TRBJ2-7; 10 positions match TRBD1. V dropped 5 bases and J dropped 4; count of bases not matched to a gene: 8. Germline CDR1 and CDR2: SEHNR and FQNEAQ (reference sequence). There are 15 residues in the CDR3. The CDR3 DNA sequence: TGTGCCAGCAGCGACCGGGACAGGGGTTTTTACGAGCAGTACTTC. Translation: CASSDRDRGFYEQYF. Based on the CDR3 plus reference TRBV7-9 and TRBJ2-7, the full variable domain is DTGVSQNPRHKITKRGQNVTFRCDPISEHNRLYWYRQTLGQGPEFLTYFQNEAQLEKSRLLSDRFSAERPKGSFSTLEIQRTEQGDSAMYLCASSDRDRGFYEQYFGPGTRLTVT.

On this clone: The sample has other DNA sequences that encode this CDR3 too. The rearrangement joins TRBV5-1 to TRBJ2-5, with D possibly TRBD1 on 5 matching bases. Germline lookup yields CDR1 SGHRS and CDR2 YFSETQ. Trimming stripped 2 bases from V and 2 bases from J, with 13 bases between. CDR3 length: 15 residues. CDR3 in DNA: TGCGCCAGCAGCTTTGGGCAGGGCATACAAGAGACCCAGTACTTC. This encodes CASSFGQGIQETQYF.

The CDR3 DNA reads TGTGCCAGCAGCCCCGACAGGGGACATTGGACCCAGTACTTC. Protein: CASSPDRGHWTQYF. V is TRBV7-2 and J is TRBJ2-5, with 8 bases that match TRBD1. The germline V gene has CDR1 SGHTA and CDR2 FQGNSA. There are 14 residues in the CDR3. The trim removed 5 bases at V and 7 bases at J, leaving 9 bases unmatched.

The sample holds one count of this clone. This chain connects TRBV7-8 to TRBJ1-2; D uncertain. V lost 1 base and J 8 bases, leaving 14 bases between the germline ends. This CDR3 comprises 14 residues. Germline CDR1 SGHVS, CDR2 FQNEAQ. The CDR3 nucleotides are TGTGCCAGCAGCTTAGAAGTGGGCCCGGAGGGCTACACCTTC. As protein: CASSLEVGPEGYTF.

This clone has just a few counts. The rearrangement joins TRBV19 to TRBJ1-5; 9 bases map to TRBD1. V lost 6 bases and J lost 6; bases outside the gene matches: 9. This CDR3 is built from 15 residues. The germline gives CDR1 LNHDA, CDR2 SQIVND (reference sequence). CDR3 sequence (DNA): TGTGCCAGTAGCCCACAGGGGGCGCCTTCTCAGCCCCAGCATTTT. It yields the protein CASSPQGAPSQPQHF.

J is TRBJ2-7 and V is TRBV7-8, with no clear D. Germline V CDR1 and CDR2: SGHVS, FQNEAQ. The V gene lost 5 bases and the J gene lost 5 bases, with 13 bases spanning the gap. The CDR3 length is 13 residues. The CDR3 DNA reads TGTGCCAGCAGCCCTCCCCAAAACGACGAGCAGTACTTC. This encodes CASSPPQNDEQYF.